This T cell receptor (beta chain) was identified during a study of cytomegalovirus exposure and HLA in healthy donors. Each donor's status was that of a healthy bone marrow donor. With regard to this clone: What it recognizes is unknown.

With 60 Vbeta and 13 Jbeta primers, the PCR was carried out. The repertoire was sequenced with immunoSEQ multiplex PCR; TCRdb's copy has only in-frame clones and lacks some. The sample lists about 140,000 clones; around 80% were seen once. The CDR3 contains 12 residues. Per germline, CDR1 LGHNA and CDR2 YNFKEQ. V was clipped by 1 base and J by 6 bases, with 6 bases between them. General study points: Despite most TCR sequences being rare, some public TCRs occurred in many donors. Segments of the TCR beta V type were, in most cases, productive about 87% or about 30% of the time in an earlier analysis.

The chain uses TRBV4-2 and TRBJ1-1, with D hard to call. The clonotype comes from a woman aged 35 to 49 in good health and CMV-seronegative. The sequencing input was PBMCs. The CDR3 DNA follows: TGTGCCAGCAGCCAAGGGAGTCCTGAAGCTTTCTTT. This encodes CASSQGSPEAFF.